This T cell receptor (beta chain) was sequenced in a study of CD8 T cells in Susac syndrome. Per the germline V gene, CDR1 is SGHVS and CDR2 is FQNEAQ. The CDR3 length is 15 residues. V dropped 1 base and J dropped 3 bases, with 12 bases sitting between them. The multiple sclerosis controls were treatment-naive patients affected by stable or active relapsing-remitting disease. Random hexamers served to reverse transcribe roughly 0.5 to 1 ug RNA. In TCRdb, the immunoSEQ multiplex PCR reads were re-called with MiXCR into one record per CDR3 protein. The table lists roughly 67,000 distinct CDR3 sequences, approximately 94% of them singletons.

The sample consisted of CD8+ T cells from PBMCs. The chain uses TRBV7-8 and TRBJ2-5, with D possibly matching TRBD1 (5 bases). The clonotype was recovered from a human donor with multiple sclerosis. The CDR3 is CASSLVRQGKETQYF. Written as DNA, the CDR3 is TGTGCCAGCAGCTTAGTGCGGCAGGGAAAAGAGACCCAGTACTTC.